These T cell receptor beta chains were read from a single sample in a study of beta chain features in type 1 diabetes. Generated by immunoSEQ multiplex PCR, the TCRdb table keeps only in-frame clones and is missing some. The data contain 120,000 to 150,000 clones, less than 10% of them seen just once; the ten biggest clones take up 0.65%. The sample taken for sequencing was central memory CD4+ T cells from blood. The receptors originated from a woman aged 40 to 50 in good health. Both conserved end residues are part of each CDR3. Fields, in order: CDR3 DNA, CDR3 protein, CDR3 length, D gene, V gene, J gene, clone size. The D gene is left open where the match is weak. The size of a clone is reported for some rows only, either as once, few or many, or as a class for expanded clones.

cdr3_nt: TGTGCCAGCAGCTCTGGAGGGACGGGAGGCGGGGAGCTGTTTTTT; cdr3_aa: CASSSGGTGGGELFF; cdr3_length: 15; d_call: TRBD2; v_call: TRBV5-4; j_call: TRBJ2-2; clone_size: few
cdr3_nt: TGCGCCAGCAGCCCGCAGGGTTCTCCCCAAGAGACCCAGTACTTC; cdr3_aa: CASSPQGSPQETQYF; cdr3_length: 15; d_call: -; v_call: TRBV5-1; j_call: TRBJ2-5; clone_size: -
cdr3_nt: TGTGCCAGCTTCAGCCAAGAGACCCAGTACTTC; cdr3_aa: CASFSQETQYF; cdr3_length: 11; d_call: -; v_call: TRBV2; j_call: TRBJ2-5; clone_size: -
cdr3_nt: TGTGCCAGCAGCTTAAGGATCGTGACTAGCGGCGGTAATGAGCAGTTCTTC; cdr3_aa: CASSLRIVTSGGNEQFF; cdr3_length: 17; d_call: TRBD2; v_call: TRBV11-2; j_call: TRBJ2-1; clone_size: few
cdr3_nt: TGTGCCAGCAGCCCGGACAGGAACGGCTATGGCTACACCTTC; cdr3_aa: CASSPDRNGYGYTF; cdr3_length: 14; d_call: TRBD1; v_call: TRBV7-9; j_call: TRBJ1-2; clone_size: -
cdr3_nt: TGTGCCAGCAGCCGACAGTTGAACACTGAAGCTTTCTTT; cdr3_aa: CASSRQLNTEAFF; cdr3_length: 13; d_call: -; v_call: TRBV7-2; j_call: TRBJ1-1; clone_size: -
cdr3_nt: TGTGCCAGCAGTCAGGGACAGGGGGCTGGATATGAAAAACTGTTTTTT; cdr3_aa: CASSQGQGAGYEKLFF; cdr3_length: 16; d_call: TRBD1; v_call: TRBV7-2; j_call: TRBJ1-4; clone_size: many
cdr3_nt: TGTGCCAGCAGCTTTAGAGCGGGGGTCAGCGCGAACACCGGGGAGCTGTTTTTT; cdr3_aa: CASSFRAGVSANTGELFF; cdr3_length: 18; d_call: TRBD2; v_call: TRBV5-4; j_call: TRBJ2-2; clone_size: -
cdr3_nt: TGCGCCAACCCAATGGTCGTAGGACAGGTGAACACCGGGGAGCTGTTTTTT; cdr3_aa: CANPMVVGQVNTGELFF; cdr3_length: 17; d_call: TRBD1; v_call: TRBV23-1; j_call: TRBJ2-2; clone_size: few
cdr3_nt: TGTGCCAGCAGCCGACAGGCGGATCTTTCACCCCTCCACTTT; cdr3_aa: CASSRQADLSPLHF; cdr3_length: 14; d_call: -; v_call: TRBV28; j_call: TRBJ1-6; clone_size: many
cdr3_nt: TGTGCCAGCAGCGCCCAACAGGGGACCAAAAACATTCAGTACTTC; cdr3_aa: CASSAQQGTKNIQYF; cdr3_length: 15; d_call: TRBD1; v_call: TRBV9; j_call: TRBJ2-4; clone_size: -
cdr3_nt: TGTGCCAGTACCGACAGCGTGAATTCACCCCTCCACTTT; cdr3_aa: CASTDSVNSPLHF; cdr3_length: 13; d_call: -; v_call: TRBV19; j_call: TRBJ1-6; clone_size: few
cdr3_nt: TGTGCCAGCAGGACAAGTACCTATGGCTACACCTTC; cdr3_aa: CASRTSTYGYTF; cdr3_length: 12; d_call: -; v_call: TRBV2; j_call: TRBJ1-2; clone_size: few
cdr3_nt: TGTGCCAGCAGTGGGGACATGAACACTGAAGCTTTCTTT; cdr3_aa: CASSGDMNTEAFF; cdr3_length: 13; d_call: -; v_call: TRBV2; j_call: TRBJ1-1; clone_size: -
cdr3_nt: TGTGCCAGCAGTCCAGACAGGAGGAATGGCTACACCTTC; cdr3_aa: CASSPDRRNGYTF; cdr3_length: 13; d_call: -; v_call: TRBV27; j_call: TRBJ1-2; clone_size: -
cdr3_nt: TGCGCCAGCAGCTTGGTGACAGGGGGCTCCTACGAGCAGTACTTC; cdr3_aa: CASSLVTGGSYEQYF; cdr3_length: 15; d_call: TRBD1; v_call: TRBV5-1; j_call: TRBJ2-7; clone_size: -
cdr3_nt: TGTGCCACCAGCAGCCCAAATCAGCCCCAGCATTTT; cdr3_aa: CATSSPNQPQHF; cdr3_length: 12; d_call: -; v_call: TRBV15; j_call: TRBJ1-5; clone_size: -
cdr3_nt: TGCGCCAGCAGCTTGCAGGGGGACCAAGAGACCCAGTACTTC; cdr3_aa: CASSLQGDQETQYF; cdr3_length: 14; d_call: TRBD1; v_call: TRBV5-1; j_call: TRBJ2-5; clone_size: few